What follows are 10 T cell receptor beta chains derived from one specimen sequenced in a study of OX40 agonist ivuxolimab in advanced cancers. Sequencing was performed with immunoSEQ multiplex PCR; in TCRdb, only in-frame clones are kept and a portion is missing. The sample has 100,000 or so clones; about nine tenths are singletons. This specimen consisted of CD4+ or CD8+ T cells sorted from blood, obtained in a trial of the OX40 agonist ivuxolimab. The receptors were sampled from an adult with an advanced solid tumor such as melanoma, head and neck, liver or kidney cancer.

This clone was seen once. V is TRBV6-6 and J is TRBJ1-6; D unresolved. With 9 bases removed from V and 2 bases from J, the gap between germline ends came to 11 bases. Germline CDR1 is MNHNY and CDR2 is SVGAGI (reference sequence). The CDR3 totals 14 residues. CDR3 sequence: CASSVFPYNSPLHF. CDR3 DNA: TGTGCCAGTTCAGTTTTTCCCTATAATTCACCCCTCCACTTT.

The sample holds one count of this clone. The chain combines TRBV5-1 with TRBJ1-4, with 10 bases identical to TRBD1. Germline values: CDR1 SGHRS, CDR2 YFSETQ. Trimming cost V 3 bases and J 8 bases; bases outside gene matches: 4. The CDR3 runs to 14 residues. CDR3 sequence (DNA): TGCGCCAGCAGCTCTGGGACAGGGGTGGAAAAACTGTTTTTT. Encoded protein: CASSSGTGVEKLFF.

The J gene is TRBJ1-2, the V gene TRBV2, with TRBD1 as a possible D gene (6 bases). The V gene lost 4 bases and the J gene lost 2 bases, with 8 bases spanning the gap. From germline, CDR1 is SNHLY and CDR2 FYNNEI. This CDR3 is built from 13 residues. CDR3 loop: CASSVTGNYGYTF. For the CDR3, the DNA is TGTGCCAGCAGTGTAACAGGGAACTATGGCTACACCTTC.

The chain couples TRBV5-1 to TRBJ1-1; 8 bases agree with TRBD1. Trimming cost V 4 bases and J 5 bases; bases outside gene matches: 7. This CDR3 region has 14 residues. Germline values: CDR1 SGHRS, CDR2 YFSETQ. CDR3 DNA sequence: TGCGCCAGCAGCCCGGACAGGGCGTTGACTGAAGCTTTCTTT. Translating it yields CASSPDRALTEAFF.

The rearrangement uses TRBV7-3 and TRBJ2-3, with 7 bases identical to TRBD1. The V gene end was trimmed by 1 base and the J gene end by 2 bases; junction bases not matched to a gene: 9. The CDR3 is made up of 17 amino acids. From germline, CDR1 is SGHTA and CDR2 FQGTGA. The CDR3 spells CASSLKSGQAATDTQYF. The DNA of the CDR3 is TGTGCCAGCAGCTTAAAGAGTGGACAGGCCGCCACAGATACGCAGTATTTT.

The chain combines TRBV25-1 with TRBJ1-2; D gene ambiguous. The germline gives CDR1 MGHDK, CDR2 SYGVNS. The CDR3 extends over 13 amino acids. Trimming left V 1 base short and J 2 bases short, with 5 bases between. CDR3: CASSELGNYGYTF. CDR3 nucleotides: TGTGCCAGCAGTGAATTGGGGAACTATGGCTACACCTTC.

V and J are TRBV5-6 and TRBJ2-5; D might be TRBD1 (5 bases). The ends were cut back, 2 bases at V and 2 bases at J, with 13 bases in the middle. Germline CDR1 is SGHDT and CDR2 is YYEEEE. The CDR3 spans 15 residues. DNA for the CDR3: TGTGCCAGCAGCTTTAGGTCAGGGCAGCAAGAGACCCAGTACTTC. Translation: CASSFRSGQQETQYF.

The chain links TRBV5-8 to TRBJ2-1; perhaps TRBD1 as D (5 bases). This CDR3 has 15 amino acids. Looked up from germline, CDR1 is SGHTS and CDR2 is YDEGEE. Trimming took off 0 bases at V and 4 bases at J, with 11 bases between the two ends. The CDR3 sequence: CASSLGQGVYNEQFF. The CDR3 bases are TGTGCCAGCAGCTTGGGGCAGGGTGTGTACAATGAGCAGTTCTTC.

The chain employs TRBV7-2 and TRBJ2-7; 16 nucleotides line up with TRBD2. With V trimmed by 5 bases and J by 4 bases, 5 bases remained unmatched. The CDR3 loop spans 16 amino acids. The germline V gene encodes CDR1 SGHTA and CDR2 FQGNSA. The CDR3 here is CASSTGLAGGVYEQYF. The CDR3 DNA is TGTGCCAGCAGCACGGGACTAGCGGGAGGGGTATACGAGCAGTACTTC.

This chain's CDR3 is CASSPRWRAGSADTQYF. The CDR3 DNA follows: TGTGCCAGCAGTCCCCGATGGCGCGCTGGGAGTGCAGATACGCAGTATTTT. The chain has TRBV27 and TRBJ2-3; weak D call: TRBD2 (5 bases). The CDR3 is made up of 17 amino acids. Trimming shortened V by 5 bases and J by 4 bases, and 22 bases separated the two germline ends. CDR1 is MNHEY and CDR2 is SMNVEV in the germline V gene (reference sequence).